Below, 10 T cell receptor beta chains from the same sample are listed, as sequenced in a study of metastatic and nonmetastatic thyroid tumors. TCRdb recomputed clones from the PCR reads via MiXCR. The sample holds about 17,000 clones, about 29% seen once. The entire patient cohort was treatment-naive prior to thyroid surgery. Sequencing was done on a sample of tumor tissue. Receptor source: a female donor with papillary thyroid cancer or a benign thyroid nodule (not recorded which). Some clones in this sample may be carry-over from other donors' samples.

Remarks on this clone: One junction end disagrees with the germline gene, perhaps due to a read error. The CDR3 bases are TGTGACAGCAGGGATGGGCCTGGAGCTTTCTTT. This codes for CDSRDGPGAFF. This rearrangement joins TRBV6-1 to TRBJ1-1; maybe TRBD1 (5 bases). Per the germline V gene, CDR1 is MNHNS and CDR2 is SASEGT. The CDR3 loop spans 11 amino acids.

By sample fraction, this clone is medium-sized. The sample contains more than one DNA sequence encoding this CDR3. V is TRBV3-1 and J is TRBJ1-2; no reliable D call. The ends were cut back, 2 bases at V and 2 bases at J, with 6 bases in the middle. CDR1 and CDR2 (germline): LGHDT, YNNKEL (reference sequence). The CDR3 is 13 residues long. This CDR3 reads CASSQLRNYGYTF. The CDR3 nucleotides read TGTGCCAGCAGCCAACTAAGAAACTATGGCTACACCTTC.

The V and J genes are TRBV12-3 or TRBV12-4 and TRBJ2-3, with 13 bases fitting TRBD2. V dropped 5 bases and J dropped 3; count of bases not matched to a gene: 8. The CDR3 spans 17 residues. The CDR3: CASSDWTSGSVTDTQYF. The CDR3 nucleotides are TGTGCCAGCAGTGACTGGACTAGCGGGAGTGTGACAGATACGCAGTATTTT.

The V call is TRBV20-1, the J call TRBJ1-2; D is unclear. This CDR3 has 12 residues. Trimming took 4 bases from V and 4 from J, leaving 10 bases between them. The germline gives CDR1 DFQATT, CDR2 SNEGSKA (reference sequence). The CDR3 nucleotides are TGCAGTGCTATAAACTCGGGCTATGGCTACACCTTC. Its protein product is CSAINSGYGYTF.

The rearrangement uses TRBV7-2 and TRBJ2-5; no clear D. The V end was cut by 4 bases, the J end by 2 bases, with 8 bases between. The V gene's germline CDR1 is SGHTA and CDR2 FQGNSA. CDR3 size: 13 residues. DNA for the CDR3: TGTGCCAGCAGCTCCCCAAGGCAAGAGACCCAGTACTTC. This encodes CASSSPRQETQYF.

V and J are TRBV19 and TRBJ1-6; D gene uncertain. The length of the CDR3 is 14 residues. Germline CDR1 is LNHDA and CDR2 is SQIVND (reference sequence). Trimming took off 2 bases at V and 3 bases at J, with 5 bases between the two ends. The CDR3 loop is CASSIQDYNSPLHF. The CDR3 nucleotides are TGTGCCAGTAGTATACAGGACTATAATTCACCCCTCCACTTT.

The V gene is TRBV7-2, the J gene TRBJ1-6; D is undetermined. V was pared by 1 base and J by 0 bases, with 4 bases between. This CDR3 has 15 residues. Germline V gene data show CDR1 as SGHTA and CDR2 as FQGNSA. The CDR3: CASSLGSSYNSPLHF. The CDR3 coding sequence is TGTGCCAGCAGCTTAGGCAGCTCCTATAATTCACCCCTCCACTTT.

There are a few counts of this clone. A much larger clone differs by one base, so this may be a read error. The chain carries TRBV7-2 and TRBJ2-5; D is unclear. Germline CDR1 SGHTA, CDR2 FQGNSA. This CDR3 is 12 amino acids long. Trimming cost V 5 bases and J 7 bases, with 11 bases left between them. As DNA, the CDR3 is TGTGCCAGCAGCCCACCCGATAGGACCCAGTACTTC. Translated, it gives CASSPPDRTQYF.

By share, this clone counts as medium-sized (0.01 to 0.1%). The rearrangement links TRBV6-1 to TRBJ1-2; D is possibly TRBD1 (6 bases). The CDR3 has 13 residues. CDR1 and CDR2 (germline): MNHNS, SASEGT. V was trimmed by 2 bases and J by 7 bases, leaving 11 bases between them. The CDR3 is CASSEITGSGYTF. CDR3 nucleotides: TGTGCCAGCAGTGAAATAACAGGGTCTGGCTACACCTTC.

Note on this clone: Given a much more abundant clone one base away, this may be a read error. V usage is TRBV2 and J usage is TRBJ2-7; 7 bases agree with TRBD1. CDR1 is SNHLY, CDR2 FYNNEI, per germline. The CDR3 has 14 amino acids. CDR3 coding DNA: TGTGCCAGCAGTGTTTCAACAGGGGTTGACGAGCAGTGCTTC. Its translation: CASSVSTGVDEQCF.